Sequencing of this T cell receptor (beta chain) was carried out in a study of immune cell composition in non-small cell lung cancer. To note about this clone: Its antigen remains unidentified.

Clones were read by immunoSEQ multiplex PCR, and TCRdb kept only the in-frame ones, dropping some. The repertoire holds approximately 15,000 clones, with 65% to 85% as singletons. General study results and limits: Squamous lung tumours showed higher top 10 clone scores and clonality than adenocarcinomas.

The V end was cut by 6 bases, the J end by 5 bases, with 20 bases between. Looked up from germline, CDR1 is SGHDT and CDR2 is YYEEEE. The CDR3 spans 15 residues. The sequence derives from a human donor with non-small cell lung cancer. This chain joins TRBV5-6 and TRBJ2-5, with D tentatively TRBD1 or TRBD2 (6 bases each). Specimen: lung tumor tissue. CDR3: CASTPVGGRGETQYF. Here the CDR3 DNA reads TGTGCCAGCACCCCGGTCGGGGGCCGGGGGGAGACCCAGTACTTC.